This entry concerns a single T cell receptor beta chain. Its antigen is unknown. No much larger clone is present one base from it, and per-base qualities are unavailable. The data are from a study of blood T cell repertoires in COVID-19 (dated by TCRdb to 2020 to 2021). Regarding the study in general: The collaborator samples originated in the United States, Italy and Spain and spanned the acute and convalescent phases of COVID-19. The material from the prospective study consisted of cDNA or gDNA derived from T cells, B-cell-depleted T cells, or PBMCs. Subjects who had been exposed to COVID-19, were actively infected with it, or had recovered from it provided the deeply sampled blood TCRbeta repertoires that made up the dataset. The repertoires were released in a freely available public database intended as a resource for research on the immune response to SARS-CoV-2. Samples came from the ongoing ImmuneRACE study (first 160 participants) plus 1,254 subjects from 6 global collaborators. The sample metadata nearly always contained a de-identified subject ID, COVID-19 status, age in years and sex. Where HLA class I and class II types were available, the types were taken from metadata supplied by the sample provider, not from assay-based typing.

The collaborating institutions used their own protocols to collect whole blood in K2EDTA tubes. For TCRbeta analysis, collaborators shipped samples as frozen whole blood, isolated PBMCs, or DNA extracted from either of those sample types. What the authors observed across the whole study: How much clinical and demographic metadata was included differed by source and by participant, and the metadata was provided uncurated.

TCRbeta CDR3 regions were amplified from genomic DNA by means of the immunoSEQ Assay, a bias-controlled multiplex PCR. The original methods were these. The number of nucleated cells in each sample was estimated by amplification of reference gene primers within the assay. Sequence reads were collapsed and filtered to measure the absolute abundance of every unique TCRbeta CDR3 rearrangement. For each sample, productive Simpson clonality was calculated by taking the square root of Simpson's diversity index across productive rearrangements. Held by TCRdb, this immuneACCESS table contains in-frame sequences only and omits some clones. Under half of the omission traces to an unresolved V gene where checked; the cause of the rest is unknown. The V and J calls and clone size are taken from that table; D and trimming were inferred from the DNA. The sample profile shows around 30,000 clones; roughly 75% of them were found once. Approximately 14% of the sample belongs to the ten largest clones.

The CDR3, from cysteine to phenylalanine, totals 13 residues. Solely the CDR3 DNA is kept, with 39 bases framed from the first base. V is trimmed back by 6 bases and J by 5 bases, and the junction contains 4 bases that no gene match accounts for. This chain joins TRBV12-3 or TRBV12-4 to TRBJ2-5; the junction holds 9 bases that match TRBD2. Sequenced material: peripheral blood. The receptor comes from an elderly man with active or convalescent COVID-19. The DNA sequence is given as TGTGCCAGCAGGAATAGCGGGGGTGAGACCCAGTACTTC. This yields the protein CASRNSGGETQYF.